Reported below is one T cell receptor beta chain. What it binds is unknown. These data are taken from a study of siplizumab effects on memory and regulatory T cells. V was clipped by 7 bases and J by 7 bases, with 19 bases between them. The CDR3 is 14 residues long. Per germline, CDR1 SEHNR and CDR2 FQNEAQ (reference sequence). Per sample, the assay covered 80,000 to 100,000 TCR templates. The data were produced by immunoSEQ multiplex PCR, yet TCRdb's version contains in-frame clones alone and is incomplete. The table lists 110,000 or so clones, 92% of them singletons. General study results and limits: Roughly 75-95% of proliferating clones (CD4+ or CD8+) could not be assigned a naive or memory phenotype. Memory T cells appeared less diverse than naive cells, which seemed to contribute substantially to alloresponse.

The sample taken for sequencing was Tregs sorted from blood. This sequence originates from a human donor in good health. The chain links TRBV7-9 to TRBJ2-5, with D unclear. The CDR3 DNA sequence: TGTGCCAGCATGAACCCTCAAGTCAAGATGACCCAGTACTTC. Translation: CASMNPQVKMTQYF.